The 18 T cell receptor beta chains reported below all come from one sample, sequenced in a study of cytomegalovirus exposure and HLA in healthy donors. Vbeta (60) and Jbeta (13) primers were used in the PCR. Measured with immunoSEQ multiplex PCR; TCRdb has only the in-frame clones, and not every one. The sample has around 57,000 clones; roughly 90% are singletons. Sequencing input: PBMCs. The receptor set was obtained from a man aged 25 to 45 in good health and CMV-seropositive.

The V call is TRBV6-5, the J call TRBJ1-2; weak D call: TRBD1 (6 bases). This CDR3 is 14 amino acids long. V was cut by 0 bases and J by 9 bases, with 14 bases left in between. Per the germline V gene, CDR1 is MNHEY and CDR2 is SVGAGI. In nucleotides, the CDR3 is TGTGCCAGCAGTTACTCTACAGGGCCTAGGAGCTACACCTTC. Residues: CASSYSTGPRSYTF.

This clone was detected only once. The chain combines TRBV2 with TRBJ1-5, with D possibly TRBD1 on 6 matching bases. The CDR3 totals 14 residues. Germline V gives CDR1 SNHLY, CDR2 FYNNEI. V was trimmed by 4 bases and J by 7 bases, leaving 14 bases between them. CDR3 protein: CASSVREGGQPQHF. For the CDR3, the DNA is TGTGCCAGCAGTGTCAGGGAAGGGGGACAGCCCCAGCATTTT.

The V and J genes are TRBV27 and TRBJ2-1; the match to TRBD2 covers 10 bases. Germline V gene sequence: CDR1 MNHEY, CDR2 SMNVEV (reference sequence). J lost 7 bases, V lost 3 bases, and 12 bases had no gene match. CDR3 length equals 17 residues. For the CDR3, the DNA is TGTGCCAGCAGTTTCCGACCTCTAGCGGGAGATCGGAATGAGCAGTTCTTC. Translated: CASSFRPLAGDRNEQFF.

The chain employs TRBV4-2 and TRBJ1-3; possibly TRBD1 for D (6 bases). The V gene lost 4 bases and the J gene lost 0 bases, with 19 bases spanning the gap. The CDR3 runs 18 residues. From germline, CDR1 is LGHNA and CDR2 YNFKEQ. CDR3: CASSRSKWSGASGNTIYF. DNA for the CDR3: TGTGCCAGCAGCCGCTCAAAATGGTCAGGGGCCTCTGGAAACACCATATATTTT.

The rearrangement links TRBV10-3 to TRBJ2-7; 11 positions agree with TRBD2. Germline V gives CDR1 ENHRY, CDR2 SYGVKD. The CDR3 has 18 amino acids. With 4 bases clipped from V and 2 bases from J, the junction kept 13 bases outside the gene matches. The CDR3 loop is CAISGAGPTSGSAYEQYF. CDR3 DNA: TGTGCCATCAGTGGAGCAGGACCAACTAGCGGGAGCGCCTACGAGCAGTACTTC.

The rearrangement uses TRBV28 and TRBJ1-2; weak D call: TRBD1 (5 bases). Germline V gene data show CDR1 as MDHEN and CDR2 as SYDVKM. The germline V and J ends were trimmed by 5 bases and 5 bases, with 9 bases remaining between them. CDR3 length equals 12 residues. The CDR3 is CASSDRRYGYTF. The CDR3 coding sequence is TGTGCCAGCAGTGACAGAAGATATGGCTACACCTTC.

The V gene is TRBV19, the J gene TRBJ1-4; 7 bases map to TRBD1. Germline V gene data show CDR1 as LNHDA and CDR2 as SQIVND (reference sequence). This CDR3 is built from 14 residues. V trimming: 7 bases; J trimming: 8 bases; junction bases outside the gene matches: 10. CDR3 nucleotide sequence: TGTGCCAGTAAAAAGGGGGCCGTTGGAGAAAAACTGTTTTTT. It yields the protein CASKKGAVGEKLFF.

V gene TRBV11-2 combines with J gene TRBJ2-7; D unclear. The V end was cut by 4 bases, the J end by 1 base, with 2 bases between. The CDR3 is 11 residues long. CDR1 and CDR2 from the germline V gene are SGHAT and FQNNGV. CDR3 nucleotides: TGTGCCAGCAGCTCATCCTACGAGCAGTACTTC. Translated: CASSSSYEQYF.

Notes on this clone: At the DNA level, this CDR3 is encoded by other sequences in the same sample as well. This chain links TRBV19 with TRBJ2-2; TRBD1 is a possible D gene (5 bases). V was trimmed by 5 bases and J by 5 bases, leaving 15 bases between them. Germline loops: CDR1 LNHDA, CDR2 SQIVND (reference sequence). This CDR3 comprises 15 residues. Written as DNA, the CDR3 is TGTGCCAGTAGTTTCCCAGGTGGGGCTACCGGGGAGCTGTTTTTT. As protein: CASSFPGGATGELFF.

The V gene is TRBV28, the J gene TRBJ1-5, with 10 bases lining up with TRBD1. Germline values: CDR1 MDHEN, CDR2 SYDVKM. This CDR3 is 16 amino acids long. Trimming removed 8 bases from V and 9 bases from J; junction bases left unmatched: 16. The CDR3 spells CASGTGDTAGLLPQHF. The DNA of the CDR3 is TGTGCCAGCGGGACAGGGGACACCGCTGGCCTACTGCCCCAGCATTTT.

The gene calls are TRBV7-9 and TRBJ2-7; 11 positions agree with TRBD1. This CDR3 contains 15 residues. The trim removed 5 bases at V and 3 bases at J, leaving 6 bases unmatched. Germline V gives CDR1 SEHNR, CDR2 FQNEAQ (reference sequence). In nucleotides, the CDR3 is TGTGCCAGCAGCCGTACGGGACAGGGGGGCTACGAGCAGTACTTC. It is translated as CASSRTGQGGYEQYF.

The rearrangement uses TRBV5-5 and TRBJ2-3, with 10 bases lining up with TRBD2. Trimming cost V 0 bases and J 5 bases; bases outside gene matches: 3. The V gene's germline CDR1 is SGHKS and CDR2 YYEKEE (reference sequence). CDR3 length: 15 residues. CDR3 region: CASSLVAGGLDTQYF. In DNA form, the CDR3 reads TGTGCCAGCAGCTTGGTAGCGGGAGGACTAGATACGCAGTATTTT.

This rearrangement joins TRBV28 to TRBJ2-7, with 7 bases fitting TRBD2. Germline CDR1 reads MDHEN; CDR2 reads SYDVKM. Losses at the gene ends were 6 bases for V and 1 base for J; bases not matched to a gene: 0. This CDR3 comprises 12 residues. CDR3 loop: CASRRGSYEQYF. The DNA for the CDR3 is TGTGCCAGCAGGCGGGGGTCCTACGAGCAGTACTTC. Variable domain in full (rest from reference TRBV28 and TRBJ2-7): DVKVTQSSRYLVKRTGEKVFLECVQDMDHENMFWYRQDPGLGLRLIYFSYDVKMKEKGDIPEGYSVSREKKERFSLILESASTNQTSMYLCASRRGSYEQYFGPGTRLTVT.

This clone was detected once. The gene calls are TRBV4-2 and TRBJ1-6; 8 nucleotides match TRBD1. V was pared by 0 bases and J by 9 bases, with 7 bases of the junction left unmatched. CDR3 length: 16 amino acids. The germline CDR1 and CDR2 sequences are LGHNA and YNFKEQ. The CDR3 DNA reads as TGTGCCAGCAGCCAAGATCTGGACAGGGCCGGTTCACCCCTCCACTTT. This translates into CASSQDLDRAGSPLHF.

The rearrangement uses TRBV28 and TRBJ2-1, with 9 bases matching TRBD1. After removal of 6 bases from V and 1 base from J, the junction contained 4 bases not matched to a gene. Germline-derived CDR1 and CDR2 are MDHEN and SYDVKM. This CDR3 comprises 15 residues. The CDR3 DNA reads TGTGCCAGCAGAAGACAGGGGGGGTCCTACAATGAGCAGTTCTTC. It yields the protein CASRRQGGSYNEQFF.

The chain links TRBV6-1 to TRBJ1-5; D is ambiguous. CDR1 and CDR2 from the germline V gene are MNHNS and SASEGT. V dropped 2 bases and J dropped 7 bases, with 6 bases sitting between them. This CDR3 has 12 residues. The CDR3 sequence is CASSEIGQPQHF. CDR3 coding DNA: TGTGCCAGCAGTGAAATCGGGCAGCCCCAGCATTTT.

On this clone itself: Germline is not matched at one junction end, which may reflect a read error. CDR3 residues: CAGSTPGFEAFF. DNA for the CDR3: TGTGCCGGTAGTACTCCAGGTTTTGAAGCTTTCTTT. V is TRBV19 and J is TRBJ1-1, with D hard to call. The CDR3 extends over 12 amino acids. Germline assignment: CDR1 LNHDA and CDR2 SQIVND (reference sequence).

The chain has TRBV28 and TRBJ2-7, with 9 bases identical to TRBD2. CDR1 and CDR2 from the germline V gene are MDHEN and SYDVKM. J lost 0 bases, V lost 5 bases, and 8 bases had no gene match. The CDR3 has 16 amino acids. CDR3 in amino acids: CASSNLAGLSSYEQYF. The CDR3 DNA reads as TGTGCCAGCAGTAACCTAGCGGGATTAAGCTCCTACGAGCAGTACTTC.